Each of the 13 T cell receptor beta chains below was sequenced from the same sample in a study of T cells expressing NK-cell markers. TCRdb reprocessed the 5' RACE reads and keeps a single row for each CDR3 protein, giving no DNA. The listing records about 21,000 distinct CDR3 sequences. The sequencing sample was made of blood T cells: a sorted CD56 or NKG2C T cell subset, CD4+ or CD8+ T cells, or bulk PBMC T cells (not recorded which). These receptors all stem from a man aged 18-70 years in good health.

The chain links TRBV4-1 to TRBJ2-7. CDR3 length: 15 amino acids. In germline, CDR1 is MGHRA, CDR2 YSYEKL. The CDR3 reads CASSQVPGLGYEQYF.

The gene calls are TRBV10-1 and TRBJ1-5; the TCRdb call, TRBD1, lacks DNA for checking. CDR1 and CDR2 from the germline V gene are WNHNN and SYGVQD (reference sequence). CDR3 size: 19 residues. The CDR3 sequence is CASSRSSRDRVFGNQPQHF.

The chain uses TRBV20-1 and TRBJ2-6; as DNA is missing, the TRBD1 call by TCRdb cannot be tested. From germline, CDR1 is DFQATT and CDR2 SNEGSKA (reference sequence). This CDR3 has 15 residues. The CDR3 sequence is CSARETGTGANVLTF.

The chain combines TRBV4-3 with TRBJ2-7; TCRdb names TRBD1, which stays unverified in the absence of DNA. The CDR3 is made up of 12 amino acids. Germline CDR1 and CDR2: LGHNA and YSLEER. The CDR3 region is CASSNRGYEQYF.

CDR3 loop: CASSSGREETQYF. The chain joins TRBV7-9 to TRBJ2-5; with no DNA, the TCRdb D assignment of TRBD2 cannot be verified. CDR3 length: 13 residues. The germline V gene encodes CDR1 SEHNR and CDR2 FQNEAQ (reference sequence).

The rearrangement joins TRBV5-1 to TRBJ2-6. Germline CDR1 and CDR2: SGHRS and YFSETQ. There are 15 residues in the CDR3. The CDR3 sequence is CASSLVGVGANVLTF.

The chain employs TRBV4-3 and TRBJ1-2. The CDR3 extends over 16 amino acids. Germline CDR1 and CDR2: LGHNA and YSLEER. CDR3: CASSQDHGMENYGYTF.

This chain links TRBV5-1 with TRBJ2-5; there is no DNA to check the TCRdb D call of TRBD1. The CDR3 consists of 14 residues. Per the germline V gene, CDR1 is SGHRS and CDR2 is YFSETQ. The CDR3 sequence: CASSRGTARETQYF.

The chain recombines TRBV19 with TRBJ2-1; the D gene TCRdb calls, TRBD2, cannot be checked with no DNA. CDR3 length: 14 amino acids. Germline V CDR1 and CDR2: LNHDA, SQIVND (reference sequence). Here the CDR3 reads CASSPGLAYNEQFF.

The chain uses TRBV7-8 and TRBJ2-7; TCRdb returns TRBD2, unconfirmable since there is no DNA. CDR3 length: 15 amino acids. The germline gives CDR1 SGHVS, CDR2 FQNEAQ. Here the CDR3 reads CASSLGTSGTYEQYF.

V usage is TRBV12-3 or TRBV12-4 and J usage is TRBJ2-2; TCRdb outputs TRBD1, but without DNA this stays unchecked. The CDR3 is made up of 13 amino acids. The CDR3 is CASSSTGAGELFF.

The gene calls are TRBV6-5 and TRBJ1-2. From germline, CDR1 is MNHEY and CDR2 SVGAGI. The CDR3 extends over 14 amino acids. CDR3 sequence reads: CASSYWPVNYGYTF.

The chain carries TRBV4-2 and TRBJ2-2; no DNA is available, so the TRBD2 call from TCRdb remains unchecked. The CDR3 has 18 amino acids. Germline CDR1 and CDR2: LGHNA and YNFKEQ. This chain's CDR3 is CASSQPFRLAGADGELFF.